A selection of T cell receptor beta chains follows, all from one sample in a study of radiotherapy plus CTLA-4 blockade in lung cancer. Assay: immunoSEQ multiplex PCR; the TCRdb copy retains only in-frame clones and omits some. The sample has 95,000 to 150,000 clones, 75% to 90% seen once. This material consisted of peripheral blood, taken from a patient treated with radiotherapy plus ipilimumab. The source of these receptors is a human donor with non-small cell lung cancer that progressed on radiotherapy plus ipilimumab. CDR3s include the opening cysteine and the closing phenylalanine or tryptophan. A D gene is named only where the DNA matches it firmly. Clone size is shown for a subset of rows, as once, few, many or a class of expanded clone.

clone_size cdr3_length j_call d_call v_call cdr3_aa cdr3_nt
. 16 TRBJ2-1 . TRBV19 CASSPRGPAVYNEQFF TGTGCCAGTAGTCCCCGGGGCCCAGCCGTATACAATGAGCAGTTCTTC
. 19 TRBJ1-2 . TRBV2 CASSESGGEAGSGTRGYTF TGTGCCAGCAGTGAATCGGGGGGTGAGGCAGGATCGGGGACGCGAGGCTACACCTTC
. 13 TRBJ2-2 . TRBV27 CASSQGNTGELFF TGTGCCAGCAGTCAGGGTAACACCGGGGAGCTGTTTTTT
few 17 TRBJ1-2 TRBD1 TRBV5-6 CASSLSGTGGAAYGYTF TGTGCCAGCAGCTTATCCGGGACAGGGGGCGCAGCCTATGGCTACACCTTC
. 12 TRBJ2-7 . TRBV7-3 CASSSLEYEQYF TGTGCCAGCAGCTCCCTTGAGTACGAGCAGTACTTC
once 16 TRBJ2-6 . TRBV5-1 CASSFGSSSGANVLTF TGCGCCAGCAGCTTCGGGTCCTCATCTGGGGCCAACGTCCTGACTTTC
few 12 TRBJ2-7 . TRBV28 CASSSGLDEQYF TGTGCCAGCAGCTCAGGGTTGGACGAGCAGTACTTC
. 14 TRBJ2-2 . TRBV15 CATSDMGVTGELFF TGTGCCACCAGCGACATGGGGGTCACCGGGGAGCTGTTTTTT
. 13 TRBJ2-1 TRBD1 TRBV6-1 CASSDTNRGKGFF TGTGCCAGCAGTGACACAAACAGGGGGAAGGGGTTCTTC
. 13 TRBJ1-1 TRBD1 TRBV18 CASSRTGSTEAFF TGTGCCAGCTCACGGACAGGGTCCACTGAAGCTTTCTTT
. 14 TRBJ2-5 TRBD2 TRBV19 CASSGGLGSETQYF TGTGCCAGTAGTGGGGGACTAGGGTCTGAGACCCAGTACTTC
. 11 TRBJ2-1 . TRBV20-1 CSARALNEQFF TGCAGTGCTAGAGCTTTGAATGAGCAGTTCTTC
. 15 TRBJ2-2 . TRBV15 CATSRDPLATGELFF TGTGCCACCAGCAGAGACCCTTTGGCCACCGGGGAGCTGTTTTTT
. 16 TRBJ2-1 . TRBV4-1 CASSQSGRGGYNEQFF TGCGCCAGCAGCCAAAGCGGCAGGGGAGGGTACAATGAGCAGTTCTTC
. 16 TRBJ2-7 TRBD2 TRBV11-3 CASSSPRLAEGWEQYF TGTGCCAGCAGCTCCCCGCGACTAGCGGAGGGCTGGGAGCAGTACTTC
. 17 TRBJ1-5 . TRBV19 CASSIALQGRSNQPQHF TGTGCCAGTAGTATAGCCTTACAGGGTCGTAGCAATCAGCCCCAGCATTTT
. 13 TRBJ1-1 . TRBV28 CASRVTGGTEAFF TGTGCCAGCAGAGTCACCGGCGGCACTGAAGCTTTCTTT
. 14 TRBJ2-2 . TRBV5-1 CASSGHLNTGELFF TGCGCCAGCAGTGGGCATTTGAACACCGGGGAGCTGTTTTTT
once 18 TRBJ1-1 TRBD1 TRBV5-5 CASSSLFRDRVTETEAFF TGTGCCAGCAGCTCTCTTTTCCGGGACAGGGTAACGGAAACTGAAGCTTTCTTT
. 15 TRBJ1-2 . TRBV7-8 CASSLVDGGRYGYTF TGTGCCAGCAGCTTAGTGGACGGAGGACGGTATGGCTACACCTTC
. 15 TRBJ1-3 . TRBV27 CASSLRAGVGNTIYF TGTGCCAGCAGTTTGCGGGCAGGGGTCGGAAACACCATATATTTT
. 16 TRBJ1-5 . TRBV25-1 CASSDTQGGRNQPQHF TGTGCCAGCAGTGATACACAGGGTGGCCGCAATCAGCCCCAGCATTTT
. 11 TRBJ2-1 TRBD2 TRBV6-1 CASSLGGGQFF TGTGCCAGCAGTTTGGGCGGGGGACAGTTCTTC
. 13 TRBJ2-3 TRBD2 TRBV19 CASMTSDTDTQYF TGTGCCAGTATGACTAGCGACACAGATACGCAGTATTTT
few 17 TRBJ2-5 TRBD2 TRBV11-3 CASSLVASGNLQETQYF TGTGCCAGCAGCTTGGTGGCTAGCGGGAATCTGCAGGAGACCCAGTACTTC
. 14 TRBJ2-7 TRBD1 TRBV5-1 CASTSGTGGYEQYF TGCGCCAGTACCTCCGGGACAGGGGGCTACGAGCAGTACTTC
. 15 TRBJ2-5 . TRBV6-1 CASSEGTSRQETQYF TGTGCCAGCAGTGAAGGGACATCGCGACAAGAGACCCAGTACTTC
. 13 TRBJ1-5 . TRBV4-1 CASSLLANQPQHF TGCGCCAGCAGCCTGTTAGCCAATCAGCCCCAGCATTTT
. 16 TRBJ2-1 TRBD2 TRBV5-1 CASSHTSGSFYNEQFF TGCGCCAGCAGCCACACTAGCGGGAGTTTCTACAATGAGCAGTTCTTC
. 14 TRBJ1-2 . TRBV7-2 CASSRGGGKGGYTF TGTGCCAGCAGCCGAGGTGGGGGGAAGGGCGGCTACACCTTC
. 14 TRBJ2-2 . TRBV11-2 CASSSSWGAGELFF TGTGCCAGCAGCAGTTCCTGGGGGGCCGGGGAGCTGTTTTTT
. 13 TRBJ1-1 . TRBV6-6 CASSAAGNTEAFF TGTGCCAGCAGCGCCGCGGGCAACACTGAAGCTTTCTTT
few 13 TRBJ1-1 TRBD1 TRBV7-9 CASRQGAVSEAFF TGTGCCAGCCGACAGGGGGCCGTCTCTGAAGCTTTCTTT
few 13 TRBJ2-6 . TRBV19 CASRRQGANVLTF TGTGCCAGTAGAAGGCAAGGGGCCAACGTCCTGACTTTC
. 14 TRBJ1-2 . TRBV7-2 CASSFGGANYGYTF TGTGCCAGCAGCTTTGGAGGCGCAAACTATGGCTACACCTTC
. 14 TRBJ1-4 TRBD1 TRBV5-1 CASSTGTANEKLFF TGCGCCAGCAGCACCGGGACAGCTAATGAAAAACTGTTTTTT
. 14 TRBJ2-3 . TRBV10-3 CAISPRLIGDTQYF TGCGCCATCAGCCCGCGTCTAATAGGCGATACGCAGTATTTT
. 15 TRBJ2-5 . TRBV11-2 CASSRGRGRLETQYF TGTGCCAGCAGCCGAGGCCGGGGGCGGTTAGAGACCCAGTACTTC
. 12 TRBJ1-2 . TRBV5-1 CASSLDSYGYTF TGCGCCAGCAGCTTGGACAGCTATGGCTACACCTTC
. 11 TRBJ2-5 . TRBV20-1 CSAHMGETQYF TGCAGTGCCCATATGGGGGAGACCCAGTACTTC
. 17 TRBJ2-1 . TRBV7-8 CASTQKGLRGNYNEQFF TGTGCCAGCACCCAGAAAGGGTTGCGAGGGAACTACAATGAGCAGTTCTTC
. 13 TRBJ2-1 TRBD2 TRBV19 CASRTSGSNEQFF TGTGCCAGTAGAACTAGCGGGAGCAATGAGCAGTTCTTC
. 15 TRBJ2-3 . TRBV19 CASSPWEEGTDTQYF TGTGCCAGTAGTCCATGGGAGGAGGGCACAGATACGCAGTATTTT
. 14 TRBJ1-1 TRBD1 TRBV2 CASMPDRGDTEAFF TGTGCCAGCATGCCGGACAGGGGAGACACTGAAGCTTTCTTT
. 16 TRBJ2-7 TRBD1 TRBV30 CAWSGSGTGSSYEQYF TGTGCCTGGAGTGGTTCCGGGACAGGGAGCTCCTACGAGCAGTACTTC
. 14 TRBJ1-2 TRBD1 TRBV19 CASSTGTGSYGYTF TGTGCCAGTAGTACCGGGACAGGGTCCTATGGCTACACCTTC
. 13 TRBJ1-5 . TRBV30 CAWNSGFAQPQHF TGTGCCTGGAACTCAGGGTTTGCTCAGCCCCAGCATTTT
once 15 TRBJ2-1 TRBD2 TRBV5-1 CASSSGTSGRNEQFF TGCGCCAGCAGCTCCGGGACTAGCGGGAGAAATGAGCAGTTCTTC
. 14 TRBJ2-7 . TRBV2 CASSEGYTNYEQYF TGTGCCAGCAGTGAAGGGTACACAAACTACGAGCAGTACTTC
. 14 TRBJ1-1 TRBD1 TRBV5-1 CASSLGQGWTEAFF TGCGCCAGCAGCTTGGGACAGGGGTGGACTGAAGCTTTCTTT
. 13 TRBJ1-1 . TRBV13 CARTGTANTEAFF TGTGCCAGAACCGGGACGGCGAACACTGAAGCTTTCTTT
. 14 TRBJ2-7 TRBD1 TRBV6-6 CASSTQGGDYEQYF TGTGCCAGCAGTACACAGGGGGGAGACTACGAGCAGTACTTC
. 17 TRBJ2-1 . TRBV5-1 CASRLRGDYTPYNEQFF TGCGCCAGCCGGCTGCGTGGCGACTACACCCCTTACAATGAGCAGTTCTTC